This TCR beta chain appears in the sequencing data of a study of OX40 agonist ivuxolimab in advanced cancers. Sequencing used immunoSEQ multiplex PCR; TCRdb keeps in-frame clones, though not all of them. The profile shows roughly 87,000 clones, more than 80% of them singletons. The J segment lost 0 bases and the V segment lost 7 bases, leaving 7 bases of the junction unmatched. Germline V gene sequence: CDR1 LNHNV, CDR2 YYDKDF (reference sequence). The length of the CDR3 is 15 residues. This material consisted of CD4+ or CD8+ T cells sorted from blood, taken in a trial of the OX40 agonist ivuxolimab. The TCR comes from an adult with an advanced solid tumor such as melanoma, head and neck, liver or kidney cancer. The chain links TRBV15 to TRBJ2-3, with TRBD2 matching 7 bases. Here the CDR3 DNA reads TGTGCCACCAAGCGACGGGAGGCTAGCACAGATACGCAGTATTTT. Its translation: CATKRREASTDTQYF.